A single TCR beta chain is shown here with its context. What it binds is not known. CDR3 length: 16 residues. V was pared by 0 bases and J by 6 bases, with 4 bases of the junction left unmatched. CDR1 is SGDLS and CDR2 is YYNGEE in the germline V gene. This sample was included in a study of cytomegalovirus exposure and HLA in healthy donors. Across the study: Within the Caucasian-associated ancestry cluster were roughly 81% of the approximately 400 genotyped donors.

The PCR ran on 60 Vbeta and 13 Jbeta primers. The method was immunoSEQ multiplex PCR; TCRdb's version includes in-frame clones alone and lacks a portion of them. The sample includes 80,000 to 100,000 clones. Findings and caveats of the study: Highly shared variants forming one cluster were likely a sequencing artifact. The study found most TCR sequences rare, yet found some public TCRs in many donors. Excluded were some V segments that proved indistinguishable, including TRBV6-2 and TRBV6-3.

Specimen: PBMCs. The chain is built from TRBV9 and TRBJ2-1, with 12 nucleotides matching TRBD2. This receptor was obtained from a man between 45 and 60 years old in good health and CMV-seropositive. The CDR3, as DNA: TGTGCCAGCAGCGTAGCTTCTAGCGGGAGGGCCAATGAGCAGTTCTTC. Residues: CASSVASSGRANEQFF.